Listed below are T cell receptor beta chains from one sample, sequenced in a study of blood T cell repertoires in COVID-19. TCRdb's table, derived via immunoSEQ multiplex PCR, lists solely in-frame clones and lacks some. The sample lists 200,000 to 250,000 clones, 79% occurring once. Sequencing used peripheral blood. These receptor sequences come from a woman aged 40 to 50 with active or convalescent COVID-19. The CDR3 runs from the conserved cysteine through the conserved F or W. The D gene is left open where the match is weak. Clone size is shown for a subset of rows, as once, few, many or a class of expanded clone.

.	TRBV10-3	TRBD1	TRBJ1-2	CAISDTGDYGYTF	TGTGCCATCAGTGATACAGGGGACTATGGCTACACCTTC
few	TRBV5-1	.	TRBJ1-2	CASSLDSGINYGYTF	TGCGCCAGCAGCTTGGACAGTGGAATCAACTATGGCTACACCTTC
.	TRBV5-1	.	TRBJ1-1	CASSLIGDSTEAFF	TGCGCCAGCAGCTTAATAGGGGATAGCACTGAAGCTTTCTTT
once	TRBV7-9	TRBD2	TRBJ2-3	CASSSSGGGADTQYF	TGTGCCAGCAGCTCTAGCGGGGGGGGTGCAGATACGCAGTATTTT
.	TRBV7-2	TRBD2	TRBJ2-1	CASSLAGLAGGQEEQFF	TGTGCCAGCAGCTTAGCGGGGCTAGCGGGGGGGCAGGAAGAGCAGTTCTTC
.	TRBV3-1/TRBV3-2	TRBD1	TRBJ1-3	CASSQQQGSGNTIYF	TGTGCCAGCAGCCAACAACAGGGGTCTGGAAACACCATATATTTT
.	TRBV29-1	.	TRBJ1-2	CSVEDRGTHGYTF	TGCAGCGTTGAAGATCGAGGAACCCATGGCTACACCTTC
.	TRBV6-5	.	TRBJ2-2	CASAENTGELFF	TGTGCCAGCGCGGAGAACACCGGGGAGCTGTTTTTT
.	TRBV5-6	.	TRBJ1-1	CASSGGGPEAFF	TGTGCCAGCAGCGGGGGGGGCCCTGAAGCTTTCTTT
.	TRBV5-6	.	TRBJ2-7	CASSRFGGMYEQYF	TGTGCCAGCAGCCGCTTTGGAGGGATGTACGAGCAGTACTTC
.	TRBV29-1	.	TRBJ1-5	CSVGSRGNQPQHF	TGCAGCGTTGGGTCGAGGGGCAATCAGCCCCAGCATTTT
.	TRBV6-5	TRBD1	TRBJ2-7	CASRRGTGSVEQYF	TGTGCCAGCAGGCGAGGGACAGGGTCGGTCGAGCAGTACTTC